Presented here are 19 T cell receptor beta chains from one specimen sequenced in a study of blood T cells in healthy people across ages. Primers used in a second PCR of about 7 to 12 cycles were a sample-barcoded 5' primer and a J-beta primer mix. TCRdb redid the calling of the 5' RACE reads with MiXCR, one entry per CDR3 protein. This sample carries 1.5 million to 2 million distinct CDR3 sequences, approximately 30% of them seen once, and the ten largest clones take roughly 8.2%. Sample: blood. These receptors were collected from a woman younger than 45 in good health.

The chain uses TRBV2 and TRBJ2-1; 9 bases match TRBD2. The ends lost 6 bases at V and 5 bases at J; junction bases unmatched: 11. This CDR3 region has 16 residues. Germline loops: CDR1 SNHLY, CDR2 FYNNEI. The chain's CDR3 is CASRTSAQREDNEQFF. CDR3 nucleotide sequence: TGTGCCAGCAGGACCAGTGCCCAGCGGGAGGACAATGAGCAGTTCTTC.

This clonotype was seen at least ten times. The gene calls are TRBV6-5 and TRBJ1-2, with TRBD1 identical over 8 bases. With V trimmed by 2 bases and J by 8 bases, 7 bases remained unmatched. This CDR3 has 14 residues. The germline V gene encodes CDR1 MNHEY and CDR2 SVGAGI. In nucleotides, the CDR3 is TGTGCCAGCAGTTACGGGAACAGGGGGAACGGCTACACCTTC. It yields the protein CASSYGNRGNGYTF.

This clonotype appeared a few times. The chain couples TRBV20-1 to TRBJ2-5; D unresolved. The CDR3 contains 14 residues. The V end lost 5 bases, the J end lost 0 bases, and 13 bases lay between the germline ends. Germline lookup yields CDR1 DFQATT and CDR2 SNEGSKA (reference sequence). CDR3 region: CSAFDGLNQETQYF. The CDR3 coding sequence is TGCAGTGCTTTTGACGGCTTGAACCAAGAGACCCAGTACTTC.

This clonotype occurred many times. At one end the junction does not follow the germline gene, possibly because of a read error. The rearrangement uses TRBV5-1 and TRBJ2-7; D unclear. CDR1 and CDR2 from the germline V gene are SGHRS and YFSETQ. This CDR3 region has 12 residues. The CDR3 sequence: CASSLGNYEQYF. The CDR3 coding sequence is TGTGCCAGCAGCTTGGGGAACTACGAGCAGTACTTC.

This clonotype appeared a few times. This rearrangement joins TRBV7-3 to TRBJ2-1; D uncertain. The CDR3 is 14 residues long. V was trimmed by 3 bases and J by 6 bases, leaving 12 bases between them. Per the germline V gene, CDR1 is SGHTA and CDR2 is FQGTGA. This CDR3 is CASSFASSSNEQFF. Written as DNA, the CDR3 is TGTGCCAGCAGCTTCGCCTCGTCGAGCAATGAGCAGTTCTTC.

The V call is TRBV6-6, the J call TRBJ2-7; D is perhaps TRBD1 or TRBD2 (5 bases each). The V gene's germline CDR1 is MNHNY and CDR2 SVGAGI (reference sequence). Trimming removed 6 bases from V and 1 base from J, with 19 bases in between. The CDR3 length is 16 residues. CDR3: CASRGPGTEDSYEQYF. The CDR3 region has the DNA TGTGCCAGCAGGGGACCCGGGACGGAGGATTCCTACGAGCAGTACTTC.

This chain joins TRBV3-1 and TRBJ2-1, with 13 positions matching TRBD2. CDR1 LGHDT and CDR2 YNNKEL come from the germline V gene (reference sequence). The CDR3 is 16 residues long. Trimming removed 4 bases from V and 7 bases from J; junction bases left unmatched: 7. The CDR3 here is CASSPLGLAGPNEQFF. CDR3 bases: TGTGCCAGCAGCCCTTTGGGACTAGCGGGACCAAATGAGCAGTTCTTC.

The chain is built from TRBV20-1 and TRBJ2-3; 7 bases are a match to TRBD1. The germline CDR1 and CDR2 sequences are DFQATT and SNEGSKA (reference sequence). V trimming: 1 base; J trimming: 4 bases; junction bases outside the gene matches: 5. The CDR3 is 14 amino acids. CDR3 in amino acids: CSARADRSADTQYF. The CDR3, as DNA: TGCAGTGCTAGAGCGGACAGGAGTGCAGATACGCAGTATTTT.

CDR3 sequence: CASSQANTGEATDTQYF. The CDR3 DNA reads TGCGCCAGCAGCCAAGCTAACACAGGGGAGGCCACAGATACGCAGTATTTT. V gene TRBV4-1 combines with J gene TRBJ2-3, with D perhaps TRBD1 (7 bases). V was clipped by 1 base and J by 2 bases, with 16 bases between them. The length of the CDR3 is 17 residues. Germline CDR1 MGHRA, CDR2 YSYEKL.

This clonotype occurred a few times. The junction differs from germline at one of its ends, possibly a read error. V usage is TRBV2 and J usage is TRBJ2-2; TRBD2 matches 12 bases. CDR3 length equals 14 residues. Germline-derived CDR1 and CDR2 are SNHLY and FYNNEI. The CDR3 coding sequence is TGTGCCGGCAGGGGGACTAGCGGGACCGGGGAGCTGTTTTTT. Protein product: CAGRGTSGTGELFF.

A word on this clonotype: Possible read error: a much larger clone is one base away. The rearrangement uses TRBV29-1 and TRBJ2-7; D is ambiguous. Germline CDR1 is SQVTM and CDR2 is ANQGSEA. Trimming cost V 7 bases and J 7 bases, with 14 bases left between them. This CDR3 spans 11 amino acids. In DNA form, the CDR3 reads TGCAGCGCTACGTTTGGTAATGAGCAGTACTTC. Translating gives CSATFGNEQYF.

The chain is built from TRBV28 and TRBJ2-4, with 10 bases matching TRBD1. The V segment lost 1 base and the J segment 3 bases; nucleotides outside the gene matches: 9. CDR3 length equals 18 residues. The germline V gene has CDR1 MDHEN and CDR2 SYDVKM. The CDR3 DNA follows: TGTGCCAGCAGTTTATTAATTGAGACAGGGGGCAACAAAAACATTCAGTACTTC. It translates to CASSLLIETGGNKNIQYF.

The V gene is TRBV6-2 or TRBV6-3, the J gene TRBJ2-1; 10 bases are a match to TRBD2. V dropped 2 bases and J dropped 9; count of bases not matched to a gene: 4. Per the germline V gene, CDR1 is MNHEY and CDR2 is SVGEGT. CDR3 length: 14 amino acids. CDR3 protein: CASSYPSGRGEQFF. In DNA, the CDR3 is TGTGCCAGCAGTTACCCTAGCGGGAGAGGTGAGCAGTTCTTC.

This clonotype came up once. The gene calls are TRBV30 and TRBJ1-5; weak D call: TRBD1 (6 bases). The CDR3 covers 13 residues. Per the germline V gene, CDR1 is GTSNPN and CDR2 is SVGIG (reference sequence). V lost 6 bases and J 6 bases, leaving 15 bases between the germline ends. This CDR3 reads CACSGGPGQPQHF. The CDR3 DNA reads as TGTGCCTGCTCCGGGGGCCCAGGTCAGCCCCAGCATTTT. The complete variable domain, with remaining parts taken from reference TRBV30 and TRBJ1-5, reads SQTIHQWPATLVQPVGSPLSLECTVEGTSNPNLYWYRQAAGRGLQLLFYSVGIGQISSEVPQNLSASRPQDRQFILSSKKLLLSDSGFYLCACSGGPGQPQHFGDGTRLSIL.

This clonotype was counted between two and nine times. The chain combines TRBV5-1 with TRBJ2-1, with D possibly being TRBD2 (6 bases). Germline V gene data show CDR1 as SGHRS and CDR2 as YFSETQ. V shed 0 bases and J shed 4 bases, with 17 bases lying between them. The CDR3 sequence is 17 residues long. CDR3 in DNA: TGCGCCAGCAGCTTGGTTGGACTACAATCCGGATACAATGAGCAGTTCTTC. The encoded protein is CASSLVGLQSGYNEQFF.

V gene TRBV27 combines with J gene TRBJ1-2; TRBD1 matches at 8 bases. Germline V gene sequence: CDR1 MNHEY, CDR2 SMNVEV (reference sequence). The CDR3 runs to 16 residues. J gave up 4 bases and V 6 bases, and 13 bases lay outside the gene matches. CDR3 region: CASRTRQGPRGYGYTF. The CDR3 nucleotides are TGTGCCAGCAGAACCAGACAGGGGCCTCGGGGCTATGGCTACACCTTC.

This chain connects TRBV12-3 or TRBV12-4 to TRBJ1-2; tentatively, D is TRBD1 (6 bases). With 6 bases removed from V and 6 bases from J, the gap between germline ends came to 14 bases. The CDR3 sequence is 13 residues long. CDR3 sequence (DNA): TGTGCCAGCAGCTATACACAGGGAAATGGCTACACCTTC. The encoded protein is CASSYTQGNGYTF.

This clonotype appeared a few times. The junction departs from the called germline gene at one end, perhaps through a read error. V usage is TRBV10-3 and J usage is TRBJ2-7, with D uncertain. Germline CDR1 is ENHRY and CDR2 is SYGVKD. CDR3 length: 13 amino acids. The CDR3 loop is CSISAVLGNEQYF. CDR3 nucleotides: TGTTCCATCAGTGCCGTCTTGGGGAACGAGCAGTACTTC.

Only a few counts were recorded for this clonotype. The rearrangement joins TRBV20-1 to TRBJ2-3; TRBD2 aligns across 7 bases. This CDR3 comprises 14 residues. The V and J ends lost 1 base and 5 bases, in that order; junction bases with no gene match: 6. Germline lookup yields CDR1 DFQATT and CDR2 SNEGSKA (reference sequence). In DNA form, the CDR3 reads TGCAGTGCTAGAGCAGGCGGGGGTGGAGATACGCAGTATTTT. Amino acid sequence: CSARAGGGGDTQYF.